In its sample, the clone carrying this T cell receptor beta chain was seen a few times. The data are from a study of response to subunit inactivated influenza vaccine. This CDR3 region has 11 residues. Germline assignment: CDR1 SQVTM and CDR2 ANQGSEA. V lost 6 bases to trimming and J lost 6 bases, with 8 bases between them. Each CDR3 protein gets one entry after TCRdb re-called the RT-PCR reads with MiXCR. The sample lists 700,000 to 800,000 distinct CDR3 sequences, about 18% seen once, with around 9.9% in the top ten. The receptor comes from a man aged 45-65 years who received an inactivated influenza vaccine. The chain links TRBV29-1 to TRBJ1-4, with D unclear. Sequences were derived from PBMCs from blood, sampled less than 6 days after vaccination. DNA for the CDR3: TGCAGCGTCGAAAGGGATGAAAAACTGTTTTTT. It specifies CSVERDEKLFF.